The clone carrying this T cell receptor beta chain showed up just a few times. Its antigen remains unidentified. Libraries were prepared by immunoSEQ multiplex PCR; TCRdb keeps only in-frame clonotypes and omits some of them. The sample lists under 130,000 clones, 87% occurring once. The CDR3 covers 15 residues. The V segment lost 2 bases and the J segment 5 bases; nucleotides outside the gene matches: 10. Germline-derived CDR1 and CDR2 are GTSNPN and SVGIG (reference sequence). The sample comes from a study of T cell responses to AZD1222 COVID-19 vaccine. Study-level results: Sampled repertoires all dated from after the peak T cell response.

Pooling was applied to second doses at about 4 or about 12 weeks. Material: peripheral blood, obtained 28 days after the second AZD1222 dose. V gene TRBV30 combines with J gene TRBJ2-7, with TRBD1 matching 9 bases. This clonotype was sampled from an adult who received the AZD1222 COVID-19 vaccine. CDR3 DNA sequence: TGTGCCTGGAGTCAGGGAGGACAGGGGCTCGACGAGCAGTACTTC. This encodes CAWSQGGQGLDEQYF.